The present TCR beta chain was sequenced within a study of Ad26.COV2.S vaccination and SARS-CoV-2 variants. Looking at the study overall: Doses of Ad26.COV2.S were injected into muscle once or twice, 56 days apart.

TCRdb's copy holds only in-frame clones and misses some; the assay was immunoSEQ multiplex PCR. The repertoire holds fewer than 900,000 clones, with about 89% as singletons. Treatment noted: approximately 18 received Ad26.COV2.S at low or high dose, single or two shots; about 5 received placebo; per-sample allocation not given. Sampling happened 63 days after the first vaccine or placebo injection. The sample was peripheral blood, taken in a trial of Ad26.COV2.S vaccine versus placebo. This clonotype originated in a person aged 18-60 years who received the Ad26.COV2.S COVID-19 vaccine or a placebo.

CDR3 DNA: TGTGCCAGCAGCTTGGATGGGGGCCCCTCCTACAATGAGCAGTTCTTC. Translation: CASSLDGGPSYNEQFF. The J gene is TRBJ2-1, the V gene TRBV5-4; D is possibly TRBD1 (6 bases). The CDR3 length is 16 residues. V was shortened by 0 bases and J by 0 bases, with 10 bases between the two germline ends. The germline V gene encodes CDR1 SGHNT and CDR2 YYREEE (reference sequence).